This T cell receptor (beta chain) was sequenced in a study of blood T cell repertoires in COVID-19. In the original workflow: Quantification of nucleated cells was approximated via reference gene primer amplification. Sequencing used immunoSEQ multiplex PCR; TCRdb keeps in-frame clones, though not all of them. D and trimming were read from the DNA, whereas the V and J calls and clone size are those reported in that table. The data show 73,000 or so clones, approximately 80% seen once. The CDR3 is 16 residues long. The germline V gene has CDR1 MNHNS and CDR2 SASEGT. The V segment lost 2 bases and the J segment 8 bases; nucleotides outside the gene matches: 14.

Sequencing input: peripheral blood. J is TRBJ1-1 and V is TRBV6-1, with 7 bases aligning to TRBD1. This clonotype originated in a woman aged 60-70 years with acute or convalescent COVID-19. The CDR3 sequence is CASSERAGGRGTEAFF. DNA for the CDR3: TGTGCCAGCAGTGAAAGGGCAGGGGGACGGGGCACCGAAGCTTTCTTT.